The 10 T cell receptor beta chains below come from one sample, sequenced in a study of shared clonotypes between healthy human individuals. Data came from immunoSEQ multiplex PCR; TCRdb stores just in-frame clones and leaves some out. The sample lists 2,500,000 or so clones; around 92% were seen once. Sequences were obtained from naive CD4+ T cells from PBMCs. The subset is: CD45RA+ positively selected. Receptors were obtained from a man aged 18-30 years in good health. Some clones in this sample may be carry-over from other donors' samples.

The V gene is TRBV30, the J gene TRBJ1-2, with 7 bases that match TRBD1. CDR1 is GTSNPN and CDR2 is SVGIG in the germline V gene (reference sequence). J was trimmed by 4 bases and V by 0 bases; bases with no gene match: 8. This CDR3 region has 15 residues. The CDR3 reads CAWSVNGGGGYGYTF. In nucleotides, the CDR3 is TGTGCCTGGAGTGTAAATGGAGGGGGCGGCTATGGCTACACCTTC.

This sequence joins TRBV7-2 and TRBJ1-2; the D is unclear. The CDR3 contains 14 residues. Germline CDR1 reads SGHTA; CDR2 reads FQGNSA. Trimming stripped 4 bases from V and 8 bases from J, with 17 bases between. Written as DNA, the CDR3 is TGTGCCAGCAGCTGGAGCGAAGGAGTTGGGGGCTACACCTTC. It codes for CASSWSEGVGGYTF.

Only one count was recorded for this clone. The chain joins TRBV11-2 to TRBJ1-1; D gene unclear. The CDR3 extends over 14 amino acids. V lost 5 bases and J 0 bases, leaving 10 bases between the germline ends. Germline V gene data show CDR1 as SGHAT and CDR2 as FQNNGV. In DNA, the CDR3 is TGTGCCAGCAGCCCGGGATATATGAACACTGAAGCTTTCTTT. Protein: CASSPGYMNTEAFF.

The gene calls are TRBV21-1 and TRBJ2-2. TRBV21-1 is shown as a pseudogene. CDR3 length equals 15 residues. CDR3 amino acids: CASSPSYLGTGELFF. The CDR3 region has the DNA TGTGCCAGCAGCCCCTCGTATCTTGGCACCGGGGAGCTGTTTTTT.

CDR3 in amino acids: CASSPRGVDNEQFF. CDR3 in DNA: TGTGCCAGCAGTCCTAGGGGGGTAGACAATGAGCAGTTCTTC. V usage is TRBV6-5 and J usage is TRBJ2-1; D tentatively fits TRBD1 or TRBD2 (6 bases each). Germline CDR1 is MNHEY and CDR2 is SVGAGI. V was shortened by 5 bases and J by 5 bases, with 13 bases between the two germline ends. This CDR3 has 14 residues.

CDR3 residues: CASSTHRGASSYEQYF. In DNA, the CDR3 is TGTGCCAGCAGTACCCATAGAGGGGCATCCTCCTACGAGCAGTACTTC. V is TRBV6-6 and J is TRBJ2-7, with D perhaps matching TRBD1 or TRBD2 (5 bases each). The CDR3 runs 16 residues. V was shortened by 5 bases and J by 0 bases, with 17 bases between the two germline ends. Germline lookup yields CDR1 MNHNY and CDR2 SVGAGI (reference sequence).

This sequence joins TRBV5-5 and TRBJ2-7, with a weak D call TRBD1 (7 bases). The CDR3 spans 15 residues. Germline V gene lookup returns CDR1 SGHKS and CDR2 YYEKEE (reference sequence). V was cut by 4 bases and J by 1 base, with 15 bases left in between. In DNA form, the CDR3 reads TGTGCCAGCAGCCTGACAGGGACTCATTCCTACGAGCAGTACTTC. It specifies CASSLTGTHSYEQYF.

The chain recombines TRBV5-1 with TRBJ2-2; 12 nucleotides agree with TRBD1. J lost 4 bases, V lost 6 bases, and 10 bases had no gene match. CDR3 size: 17 residues. Per the germline V gene, CDR1 is SGHRS and CDR2 is YFSETQ. The CDR3: CASTGQGAFRGTGELFF. The CDR3 DNA sequence: TGCGCCAGCACGGGACAGGGGGCTTTTCGGGGCACCGGGGAGCTGTTTTTT.

The chain recombines TRBV28 with TRBJ1-5; D remains ambiguous. The V end was cut by 8 bases, the J end by 1 base, with 15 bases between. Germline assignment: CDR1 MDHEN and CDR2 SYDVKM. The CDR3 extends over 15 amino acids. CDR3 loop: CASENNWGSNQPQHF. CDR3 nucleotide sequence: TGTGCCAGCGAGAACAACTGGGGAAGCAATCAGCCCCAGCATTTT.

The V and J genes are TRBV28 and TRBJ2-5; D is perhaps TRBD1 (6 bases). Between the trimmed V and J ends, which lost 5 bases and 5 bases, there was a span of 24 bases. The length of the CDR3 is 17 residues. The germline CDR1 and CDR2 sequences are MDHEN and SYDVKM. In nucleotides, the CDR3 is TGTGCCAGCAGTCCCGTGCTAGGGGGAAACGGGCGGGAGACCCAGTACTTC. Translation: CASSPVLGGNGRETQYF.